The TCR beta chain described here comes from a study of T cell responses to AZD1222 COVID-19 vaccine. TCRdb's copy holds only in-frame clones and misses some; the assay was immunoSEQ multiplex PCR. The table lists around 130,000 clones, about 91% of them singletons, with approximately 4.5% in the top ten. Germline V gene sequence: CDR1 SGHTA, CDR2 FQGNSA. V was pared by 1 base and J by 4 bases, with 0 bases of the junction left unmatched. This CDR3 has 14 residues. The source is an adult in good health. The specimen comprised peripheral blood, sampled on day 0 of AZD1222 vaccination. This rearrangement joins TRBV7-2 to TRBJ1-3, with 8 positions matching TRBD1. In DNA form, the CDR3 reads TGTGCCAGCAGCTTAGGACAGGGGGGAAACACCATATATTTT. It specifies CASSLGQGGNTIYF. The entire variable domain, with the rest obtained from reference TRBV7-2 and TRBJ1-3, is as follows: GAGVSQSPSNKVTEKGKDVELRCDPISGHTALYWYRQSLGQGLEFLIYFQGNSAPDKSGLPSDRFSAERTGGSVSTLTIQRTQQEDSAVYLCASSLGQGGNTIYFGEGSWLTVV.